The T cell receptor (beta chain) under discussion was sequenced for a study of T cell repertoires in cytomegalovirus infection. On the study more broadly: Alongside well-studied HLA-B-restricted CMV epitopes, recently identified HLA-C-restricted CMV epitopes were also used. TCR beta signatures that were public indicated CMV infection and matching HLA type. Study-wide points: The study found HLA-C-restricted CMV-specific TCR beta clonotypes dominating the ex vivo response. The cumulative frequency of public TCR beta families distinguished individuals who carried CMV together with the relevant HLA.

TCRdb used MiXCR to reprocess the reads, holding one entry per CDR3 protein. Here the sample spans fewer than 950,000 distinct CDR3 sequences, 32% being singletons. The CDR3 sequence is 15 residues long. Germline loops: CDR1 SGHDT, CDR2 YYEEEE. V lost 2 bases and J lost 1, with 12 bases in between. As for this clonotype: The antigen is undetermined.

The sequence derives from a human donor in good health (CMV status not recorded). Some clones in this sample may be carry-over from other donors' samples. Sequencing was performed on cultured CD8+ T cells from PBMCs, taken from culture after CMV antigen stimulation. The V call is TRBV5-6, the J call TRBJ1-1; D unresolved. CDR3 residues: CASSFYLATNTEAFF. The CDR3 nucleotides are TGTGCCAGCAGCTTTTACTTGGCCACGAACACTGAAGCTTTCTTT.